This T cell receptor (beta chain) emerged from a study of cytomegalovirus exposure and HLA in healthy donors (dated by TCRdb to about 2017). Context from the whole study: The roughly 670 repertoires of the first cohort and the roughly 110 validation repertoires were produced on the same platform, according to a later analysis. The study combined high-throughput TCR immunosequencing, statistical association of individual TCRs with disease status, and machine learning to predict cytomegalovirus infection status. Besides the first cohort of about 730 subjects, a separate validation cohort made up of about 120 different subjects was used. The study was designed to test whether signatures of past pathogen exposure could be identified by cataloging public T cell receptors. The paper as a whole reports these results and caveats: The authors suggested that the approach could potentially be generalized to other disease states and immunological phenotypes. Most TCR sequences were seen in very few donors, while some public TCRs were found in many individuals. Cytomegalovirus status was reported to be diagnosed by the classifier with high specificity and sensitivity in both the original and validation cohorts. In vitro tests confirmed that three of the cytomegalovirus-associated TCR beta chains recognize cytomegalovirus antigens. The study gave a list of about 160 TCR beta chains associated with cytomegalovirus. Subsequent analysis determined that TCRs grouped into clusters in the first cohort also showed a tendency toward co-occurrence across the roughly 130 validation repertoires, and 94% of cluster scores exceeded 0. A later analysis lacked HLA typing for the validation cohort, so it scored co-occurrence in that cohort across all 110 or so repertoires.

Library generation was performed with the immunoSEQ multiplex PCR assay. The source study handled its data this way. A statistical classification framework was built to diagnose cytomegalovirus status from the catalog of TCR beta chain sequences. Imported from immuneACCESS, the table was reduced by TCRdb to in-frame sequences with V and J called. These copies leave out some clones; in studies compared against another copy, an unresolved V gene accounts for under half, and the cause of the remainder is not known. V and J calls and clone size are those listed in that table; D and trimming were worked out from the DNA. The sample table shows 300,000 to 400,000 clones, and 70% to 90% are seen once. The ten largest make up 0.83% of the sample. Details on this clone: Its antigen target is currently unknown. No much larger clone exists at a distance of one base, and base qualities are not known.

V is trimmed back by 2 bases and J by 6 bases, and the junction contains 4 bases that no gene match accounts for. Including cysteine and phenylalanine, the CDR3 has 13 amino acids. Only CDR3 DNA remains: 39 bases, in frame from the first base. CDR1 and CDR2 are drawn from the germline V gene: MNHNS, SASEGT. The donors belonged to the validation cohort of over a hundred subjects, which was separate from the approximately 700-subject first cohort. Sequencing was carried out using PBMCs. The TCR originated in a woman aged 18-29 years in good health and CMV-seronegative. The rearrangement joined TRBV6-1 to TRBJ2-7, with TRBD2 matching 7 junction bases. The CDR3 sequence is CASSELGGGEQYF. The DNA reads TGTGCCAGCAGTGAACTGGGGGGGGGCGAGCAGTACTTC.